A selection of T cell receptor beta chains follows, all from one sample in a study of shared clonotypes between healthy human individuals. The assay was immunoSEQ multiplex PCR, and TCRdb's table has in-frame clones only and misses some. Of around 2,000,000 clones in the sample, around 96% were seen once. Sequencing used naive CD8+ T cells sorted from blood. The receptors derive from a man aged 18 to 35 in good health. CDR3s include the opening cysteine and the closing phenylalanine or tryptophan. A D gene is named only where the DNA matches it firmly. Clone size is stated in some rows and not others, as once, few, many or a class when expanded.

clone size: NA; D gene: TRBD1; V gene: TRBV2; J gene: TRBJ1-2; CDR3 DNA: TGTGCCAGCAGCGCAAACTTGGACAGGGTGCAGGATGGCTACACCTTC; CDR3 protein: CASSANLDRVQDGYTF
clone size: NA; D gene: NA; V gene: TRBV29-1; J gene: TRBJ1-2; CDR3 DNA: TGCAGCGTTGAAGGTCAGAGCGGAGGCTACACCTTC; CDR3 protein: CSVEGQSGGYTF
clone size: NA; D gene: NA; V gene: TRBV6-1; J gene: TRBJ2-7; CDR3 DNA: TGTGCCAGCAGTGGCCTGGAAAACGAGCAGTACTTC; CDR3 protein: CASSGLENEQYF
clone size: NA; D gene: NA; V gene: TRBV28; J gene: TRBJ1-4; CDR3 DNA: TGTGCCAGCAGTTCACAAATAGCAACTAATGAAAAACTGTTTTTT; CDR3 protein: CASSSQIATNEKLFF
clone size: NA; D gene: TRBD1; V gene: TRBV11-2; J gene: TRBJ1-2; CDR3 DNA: TGTGCCAGCAGCGAAGAAGTTTCGGGACAGGGGGCTAATGGCTACACCTTC; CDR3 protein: CASSEEVSGQGANGYTF
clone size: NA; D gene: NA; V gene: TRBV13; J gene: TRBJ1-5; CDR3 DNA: TGTGCCAGCAGCCTTGATGGCAATCAGCCCCAGCATTTT; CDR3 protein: CASSLDGNQPQHF
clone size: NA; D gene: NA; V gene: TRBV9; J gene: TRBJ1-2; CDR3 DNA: TGTGCCAGCAGCGTAGTCGAGGGTACTAACTATGGCTACACCTTC; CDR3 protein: CASSVVEGTNYGYTF
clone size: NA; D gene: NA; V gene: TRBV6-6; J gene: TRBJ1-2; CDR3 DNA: TGTGCCAGCATACTGGGGGTGAACTATGGCTACACCTTC; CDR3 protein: CASILGVNYGYTF
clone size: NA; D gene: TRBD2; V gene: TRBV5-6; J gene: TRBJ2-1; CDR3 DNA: TGTGCCAGCAGCTTTTCCAGCGGGGCCTACAATGAGCAGTTCTTC; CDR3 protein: CASSFSSGAYNEQFF
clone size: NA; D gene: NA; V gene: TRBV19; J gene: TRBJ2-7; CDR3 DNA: TGTGCCAGTAGTCCTCAGGGACCTAACTACGAGCAGTACTTC; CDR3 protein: CASSPQGPNYEQYF
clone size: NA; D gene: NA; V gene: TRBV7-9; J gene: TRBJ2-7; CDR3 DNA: TGTGCCAGCAGCTTAGAATCGGAGGGCAGGGACGAGCAGTACTTC; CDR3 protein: CASSLESEGRDEQYF
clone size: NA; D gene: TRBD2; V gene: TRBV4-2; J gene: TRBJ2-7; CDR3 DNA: TGTGCCAGCAGCCAAGCCGCCGGGACTAGCGGGGGGCCCTACGAGCAGTACTTC; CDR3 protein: CASSQAAGTSGGPYEQYF
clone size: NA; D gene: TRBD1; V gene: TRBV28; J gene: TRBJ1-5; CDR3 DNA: TGTGCCAGCAGTATGGGACAGCCTAATCAGCCCCAGCATTTT; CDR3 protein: CASSMGQPNQPQHF
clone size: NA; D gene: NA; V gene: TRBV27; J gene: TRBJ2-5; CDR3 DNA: TGTGCCAGCAGTTCTATCACTGGGGAGACCCAGTACTTC; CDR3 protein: CASSSITGETQYF
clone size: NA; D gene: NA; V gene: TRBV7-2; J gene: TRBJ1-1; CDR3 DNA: TGTGCCAGCAGTTGGGAGGGGACGTACACTGAAGCTTTCTTT; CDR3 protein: CASSWEGTYTEAFF
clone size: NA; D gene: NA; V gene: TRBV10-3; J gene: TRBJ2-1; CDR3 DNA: TGTGCCATCAGTGAGTCGGGGCATACGGATGAGCAGTTCTTC; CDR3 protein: CAISESGHTDEQFF
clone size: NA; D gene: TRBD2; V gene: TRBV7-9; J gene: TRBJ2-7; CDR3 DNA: TGTGCCAGCAGCTTAGGGCTAGCGGGAGGCCTCGTTTGGGTCGACGAGCAGTACTTC; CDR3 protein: CASSLGLAGGLVWVDEQYF
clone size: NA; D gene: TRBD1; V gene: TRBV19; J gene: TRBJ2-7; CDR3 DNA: TGTGCCAGTAGTATAGCCCCGGGACAGACCTACGAGCAGTACTTC; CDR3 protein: CASSIAPGQTYEQYF
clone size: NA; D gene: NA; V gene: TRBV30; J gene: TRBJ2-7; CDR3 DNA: TGTGCCTGGAGTGTAGGAGAGCAGTACTTC; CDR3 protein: CAWSVGEQYF
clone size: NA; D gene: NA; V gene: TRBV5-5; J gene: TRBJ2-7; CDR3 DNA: TGTGCCAGCAGCCTGTCGGGGGCTCCCTCCTACGAGCAGTACTTC; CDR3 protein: CASSLSGAPSYEQYF
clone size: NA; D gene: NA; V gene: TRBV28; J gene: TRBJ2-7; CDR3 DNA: TGTGCCAGCAGTTACAGGGCCTCCTACGAGCAGTACTTC; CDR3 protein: CASSYRASYEQYF
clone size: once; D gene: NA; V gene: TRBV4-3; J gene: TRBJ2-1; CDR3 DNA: TGCGCCAGCAGCCAAGAGTTCCCAGGGATTACCTACAATGAGCAGTTCTTC; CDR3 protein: CASSQEFPGITYNEQFF
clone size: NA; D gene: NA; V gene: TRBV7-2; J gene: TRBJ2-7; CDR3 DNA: TGTGCCAGCAGCTTCTGGGAAAGGGAGCCAACCTACGAGCAGTACTTC; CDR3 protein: CASSFWEREPTYEQYF
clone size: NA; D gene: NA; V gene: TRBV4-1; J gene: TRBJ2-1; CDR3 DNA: TGCGCCAGCAGCCAAGATCAACGGGACGGGAATGAGCAGTTCTTC; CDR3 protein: CASSQDQRDGNEQFF
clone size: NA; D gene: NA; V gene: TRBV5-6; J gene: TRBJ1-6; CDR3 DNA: TGTGCCAGCAGCTTGGCCCCAGGGGAAGGTTCACCCCTCCACTTT; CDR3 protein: CASSLAPGEGSPLHF
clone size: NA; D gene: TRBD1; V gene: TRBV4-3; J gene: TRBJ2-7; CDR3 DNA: TGCGCCAGCAGCCGATTGACAGGGGCCTCCTACGAGCAGTACTTC; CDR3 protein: CASSRLTGASYEQYF
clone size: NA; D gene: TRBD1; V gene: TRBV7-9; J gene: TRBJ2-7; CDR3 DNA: TGTGCCAGCAGCTGGGGACAGGCCTGGGTGGGCGAGCAGTACTTC; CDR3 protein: CASSWGQAWVGEQYF
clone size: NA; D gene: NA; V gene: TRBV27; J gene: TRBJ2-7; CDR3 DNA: TGTGCCAGCAGTCCGTTGGTGGGATCCTACGAGCAGTACTTC; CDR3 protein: CASSPLVGSYEQYF
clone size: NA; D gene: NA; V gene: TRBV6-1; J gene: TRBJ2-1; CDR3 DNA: TGTGCCAGCAGTGAAGGAGGGTACAATGAGCAGTTCTTC; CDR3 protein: CASSEGGYNEQFF
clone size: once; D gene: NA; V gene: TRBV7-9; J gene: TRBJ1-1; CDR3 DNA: TGTGCCAGCAGCTTAAGTAGTCCCATCGTGAGGGGCACTGAAGCTTTCTTT; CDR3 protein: CASSLSSPIVRGTEAFF
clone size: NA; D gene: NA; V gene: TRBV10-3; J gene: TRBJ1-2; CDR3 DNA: TGTGCCATCAGTGAGGAGTTCCTCTATGGCTACACCTTC; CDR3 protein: CAISEEFLYGYTF
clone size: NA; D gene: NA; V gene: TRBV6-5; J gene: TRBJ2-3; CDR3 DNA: TGTGCCAGCACAGCGCTTCAGGGGGGTACGCAGTATTTT; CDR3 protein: CASTALQGGTQYF
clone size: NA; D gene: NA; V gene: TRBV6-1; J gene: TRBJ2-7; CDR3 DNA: TGTGCCAGCAGTGGAATGGGGAGCTCCTACGAGCAGTACTTC; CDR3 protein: CASSGMGSSYEQYF
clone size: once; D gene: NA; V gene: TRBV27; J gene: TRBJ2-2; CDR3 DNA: TGTGCCAGCGGCCTGGGCCCCGGGGAGCTGTTTTTT; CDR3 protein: CASGLGPGELFF
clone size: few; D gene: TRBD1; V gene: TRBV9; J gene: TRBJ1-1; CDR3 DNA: TGTGCCAGCAGCGGACAGGGGAACACTGAAGCTTTCTTT; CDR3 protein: CASSGQGNTEAFF
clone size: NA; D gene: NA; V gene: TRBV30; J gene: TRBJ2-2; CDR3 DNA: TGTGCCTGGAGTGTACAGGGAGTGGGGGCCGGGGAGCTGTTTTTT; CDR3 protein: CAWSVQGVGAGELFF
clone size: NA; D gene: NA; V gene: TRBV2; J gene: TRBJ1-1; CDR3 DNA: TGTGCCGGCGAAGGAGGGAACACTGAAGCTTTCTTT; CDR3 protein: CAGEGGNTEAFF
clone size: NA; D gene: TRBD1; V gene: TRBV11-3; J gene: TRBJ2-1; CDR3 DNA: TGTGCCAGCAGCGGACAGGGAGAGCAGTTCTTC; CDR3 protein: CASSGQGEQFF
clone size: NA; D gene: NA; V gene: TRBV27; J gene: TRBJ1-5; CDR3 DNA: TGTGCCAGCAGTTTAGGTGTCGGTCAGCCCCAGCATTTT; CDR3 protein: CASSLGVGQPQHF
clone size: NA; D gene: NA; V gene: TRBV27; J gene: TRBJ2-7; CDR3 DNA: TGTGCCAGCAGTTTCTCACAGGCCCATCTCTCCTACGAGCAGTACTTC; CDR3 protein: CASSFSQAHLSYEQYF
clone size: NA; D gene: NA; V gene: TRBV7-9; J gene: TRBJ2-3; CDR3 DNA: TGTGCCAGCAGCTGGGGGGATACGCAGTATTTT; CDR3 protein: CASSWGDTQYF
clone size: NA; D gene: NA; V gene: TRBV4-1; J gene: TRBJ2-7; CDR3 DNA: TGCGCCAGCAGCCAAGAATTTGGAGGCACCTCCTACGAGCAGTACTTC; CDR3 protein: CASSQEFGGTSYEQYF
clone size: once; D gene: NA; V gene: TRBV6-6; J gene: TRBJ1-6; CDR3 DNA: TGTGCCAGCAGTTACTCGTCCGGGTTTAATTCACCCCTCCACTTT; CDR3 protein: CASSYSSGFNSPLHF
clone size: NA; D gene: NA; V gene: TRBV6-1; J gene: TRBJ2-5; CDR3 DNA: TGTGCCAGCAGTGATGTGCGGGGCGGACAAGAGACCCAGTACTTC; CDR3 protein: CASSDVRGGQETQYF
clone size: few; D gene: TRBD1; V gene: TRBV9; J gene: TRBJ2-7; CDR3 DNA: TGTGCCAGCAGCGTGGGGGACAGCTACGAGCAGTACTTC; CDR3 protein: CASSVGDSYEQYF